The clone carrying this TCR beta chain showed up just a few times. Assay used: immunoSEQ multiplex PCR; TCRdb lists only in-frame clones, some missing. The table records about 33,000 clones, 80% to 90% of them present only once. Germline V gene lookup returns CDR1 LGHDT and CDR2 YNNKEL (reference sequence). V was shortened by 4 bases and J by 8 bases, with 12 bases between the two germline ends. The CDR3 consists of 14 residues. This entry belongs to a study of blood T cell repertoires in COVID-19. Input material: peripheral blood. The V gene is TRBV3-1 (or the pseudogene TRBV3-2), the J gene TRBJ1-6, with D perhaps matching TRBD1 (5 bases). The clonotype comes from a woman of 80 years or more with active or convalescent COVID-19. In DNA, the CDR3 is TGTGCCAGCAGCCGGGGGACTTACTATTCACCCCTCCACTTT. It translates to CASSRGTYYSPLHF.